This TCR beta chain was found in a study of T cell responses to AZD1222 COVID-19 vaccine. Study observations and caveats: AZD1222 recipients seropositive at baseline numbered only 5 or 6. None of the repertoires were sampled until the peak T cell response had passed.

A note on this clone: What it binds is not known.

The CDR3 has 14 residues. Per the germline V gene, CDR1 is LGHDT and CDR2 is YNNKEL (reference sequence). Trimming stripped 1 base from V and 7 bases from J, with 11 bases between. Profiling relied on immunoSEQ multiplex PCR, and the TCRdb table lists in-frame clones only, not all of them. The table shows more than 80,000 clones, with more than 75% occurring only once. The sequence derives from an adult in good health. Material: peripheral blood, obtained on day 0 of AZD1222 vaccination. V is TRBV3-1 (or the pseudogene TRBV3-2) and J is TRBJ1-5; no clear D gene. The DNA of the CDR3 is TGTGCCAGCAGCCAAGGGCATAAAGGACAGCCCCAGCATTTT. This gives the protein CASSQGHKGQPQHF.